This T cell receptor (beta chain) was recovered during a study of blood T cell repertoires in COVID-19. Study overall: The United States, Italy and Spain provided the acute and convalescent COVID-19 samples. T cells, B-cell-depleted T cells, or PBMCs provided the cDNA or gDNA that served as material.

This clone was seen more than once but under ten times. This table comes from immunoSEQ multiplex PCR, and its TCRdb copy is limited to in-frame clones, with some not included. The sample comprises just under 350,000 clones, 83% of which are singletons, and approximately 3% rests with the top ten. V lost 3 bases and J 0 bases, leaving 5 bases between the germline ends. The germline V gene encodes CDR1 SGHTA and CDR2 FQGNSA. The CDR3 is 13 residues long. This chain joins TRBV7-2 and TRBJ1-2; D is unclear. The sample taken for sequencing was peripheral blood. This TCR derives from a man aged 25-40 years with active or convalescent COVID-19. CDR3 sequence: CASSFPTNYGYTF. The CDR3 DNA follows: TGTGCCAGCAGCTTTCCTACTAACTATGGCTACACCTTC.